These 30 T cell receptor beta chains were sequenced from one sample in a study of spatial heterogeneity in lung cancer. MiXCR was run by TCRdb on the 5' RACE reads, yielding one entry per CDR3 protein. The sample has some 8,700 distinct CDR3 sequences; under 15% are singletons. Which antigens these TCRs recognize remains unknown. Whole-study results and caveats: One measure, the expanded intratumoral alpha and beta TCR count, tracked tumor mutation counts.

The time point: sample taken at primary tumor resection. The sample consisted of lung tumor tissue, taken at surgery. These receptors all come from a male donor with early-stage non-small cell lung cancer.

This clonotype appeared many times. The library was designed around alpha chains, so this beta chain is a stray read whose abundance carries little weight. CDR3 in amino acids: CASSFRLAGQDYEQYF. In DNA, the CDR3 is TGCGCCAGCAGCTTCAGACTAGCGGGGCAAGACTACGAGCAGTACTTC. The chain links TRBV5-1 to TRBJ2-7, with TRBD2 identical over 11 bases. CDR1 SGHRS and CDR2 YFSETQ come from the germline V gene. Trimming took 2 bases from V and 3 from J; bases not matched to a gene: 7. The CDR3 extends over 16 amino acids.

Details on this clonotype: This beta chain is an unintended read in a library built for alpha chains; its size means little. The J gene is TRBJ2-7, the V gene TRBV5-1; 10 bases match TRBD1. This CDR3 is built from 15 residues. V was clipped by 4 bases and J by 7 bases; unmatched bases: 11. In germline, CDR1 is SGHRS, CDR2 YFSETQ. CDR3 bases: TGCGCCAGCAGCCGGATGACAGGGGGCAGGGATGAGCAGTACTTC. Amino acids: CASSRMTGGRDEQYF. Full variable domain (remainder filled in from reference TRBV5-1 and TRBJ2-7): KAGVTQTPRYLIKTRGQQVTLSCSPISGHRSVSWYQQTPGQGLQFLFEYFSETQRNKGNFPGRFSGRQFSNSRSEMNVSTLELGDSALYLCASSRMTGGRDEQYFGPGTRLTVT.

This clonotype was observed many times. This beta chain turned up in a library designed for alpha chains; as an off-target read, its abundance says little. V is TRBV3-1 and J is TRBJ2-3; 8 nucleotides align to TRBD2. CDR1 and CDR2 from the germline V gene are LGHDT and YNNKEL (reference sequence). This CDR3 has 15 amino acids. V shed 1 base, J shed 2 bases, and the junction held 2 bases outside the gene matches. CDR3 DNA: TGTGCCAGCAGCCAAGGAGCGGGAGACACAGATACGCAGTATTTT. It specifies CASSQGAGDTDTQYF.

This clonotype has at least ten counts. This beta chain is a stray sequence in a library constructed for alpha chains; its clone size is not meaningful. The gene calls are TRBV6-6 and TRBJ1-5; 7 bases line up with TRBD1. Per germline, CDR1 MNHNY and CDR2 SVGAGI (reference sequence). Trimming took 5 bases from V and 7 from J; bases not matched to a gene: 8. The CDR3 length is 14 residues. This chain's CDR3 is CASSLGQGGQPQHF. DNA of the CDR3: TGTGCCAGCAGTCTGGGGCAGGGGGGCCAGCCCCAGCATTTT.

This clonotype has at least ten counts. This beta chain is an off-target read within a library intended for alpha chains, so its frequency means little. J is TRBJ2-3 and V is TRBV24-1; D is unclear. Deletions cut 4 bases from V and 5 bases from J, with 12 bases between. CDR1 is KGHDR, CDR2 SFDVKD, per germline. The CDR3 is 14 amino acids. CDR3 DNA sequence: TGTGCCACCAGTGAAGGACCCAGTCGAGATACGCAGTATTTT. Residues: CATSEGPSRDTQYF.

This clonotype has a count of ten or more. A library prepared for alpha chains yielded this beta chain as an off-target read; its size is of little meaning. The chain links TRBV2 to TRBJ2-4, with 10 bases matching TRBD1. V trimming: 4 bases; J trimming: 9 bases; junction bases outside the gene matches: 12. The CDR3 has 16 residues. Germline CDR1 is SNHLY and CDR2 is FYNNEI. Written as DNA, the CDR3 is TGTGCCAGCAGTGCCGAGACTGACAGGGGGCAGGTCATTCAGTACTTC. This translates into CASSAETDRGQVIQYF.

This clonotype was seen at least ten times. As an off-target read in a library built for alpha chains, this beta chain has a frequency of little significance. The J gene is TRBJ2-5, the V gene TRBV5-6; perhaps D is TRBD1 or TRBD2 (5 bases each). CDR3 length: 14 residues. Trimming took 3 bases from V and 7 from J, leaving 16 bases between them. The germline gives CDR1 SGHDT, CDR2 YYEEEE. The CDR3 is CASSSPGTGRTQYF. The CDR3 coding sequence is TGTGCCAGCAGCTCCCCCGGGACGGGCAGGACCCAGTACTTC. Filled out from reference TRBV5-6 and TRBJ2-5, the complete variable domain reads DAGVTQSPTHLIKTRGQQVTLRCSPKSGHDTVSWYQQALGQGPQFIFQYYEEEERQRGNFPDRFSGHQFPNYSSELNVNALLLGDSALYLCASSSPGTGRTQYFGPGTRLLVL.

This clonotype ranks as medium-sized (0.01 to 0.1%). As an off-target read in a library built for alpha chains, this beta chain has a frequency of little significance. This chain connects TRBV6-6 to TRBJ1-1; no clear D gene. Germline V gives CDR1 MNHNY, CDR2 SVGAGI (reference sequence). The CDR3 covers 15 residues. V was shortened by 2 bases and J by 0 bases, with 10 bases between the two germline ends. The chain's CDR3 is CASSYLGGVNTEAFF. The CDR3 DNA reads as TGTGCCAGCAGTTACCTAGGTGGGGTGAACACTGAAGCTTTCTTT.

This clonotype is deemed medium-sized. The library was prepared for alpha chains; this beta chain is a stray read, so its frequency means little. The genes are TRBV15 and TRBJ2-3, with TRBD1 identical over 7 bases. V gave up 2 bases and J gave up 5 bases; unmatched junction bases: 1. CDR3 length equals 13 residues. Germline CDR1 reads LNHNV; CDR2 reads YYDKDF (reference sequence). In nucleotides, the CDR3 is TGTGCCACCAGCAGACCAGGGGGAGATACGCAGTATTTT. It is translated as CATSRPGGDTQYF.

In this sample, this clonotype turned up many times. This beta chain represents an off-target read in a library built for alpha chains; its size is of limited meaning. CDR3: CSARVGTGELFF. In DNA form, the CDR3 reads TGCAGTGCTAGAGTTGGAACCGGGGAGCTGTTTTTT. The gene calls are TRBV20-1 and TRBJ2-2; D remains unclear. CDR3 length equals 12 residues. Germline assignment: CDR1 DFQATT and CDR2 SNEGSKA (reference sequence). The V and J ends lost 1 base and 5 bases respectively, with 5 bases between them.

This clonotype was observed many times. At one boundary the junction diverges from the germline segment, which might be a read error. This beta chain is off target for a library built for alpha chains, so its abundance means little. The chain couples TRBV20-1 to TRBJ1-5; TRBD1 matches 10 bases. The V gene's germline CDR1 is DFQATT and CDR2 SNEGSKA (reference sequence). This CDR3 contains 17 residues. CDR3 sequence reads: CSAAGTGALYSSQPQHF. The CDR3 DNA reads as TGCAGTGCCGCCGGGACAGGGGCCCTCTATAGCAGTCAGCCCCAGCATTTT.

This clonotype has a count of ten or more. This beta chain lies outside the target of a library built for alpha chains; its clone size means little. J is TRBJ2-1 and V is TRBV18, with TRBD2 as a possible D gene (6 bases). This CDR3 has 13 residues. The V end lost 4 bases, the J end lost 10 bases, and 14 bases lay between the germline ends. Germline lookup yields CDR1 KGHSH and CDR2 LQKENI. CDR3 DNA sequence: TGTGCCAGCTCACGGAGTAGCGGAGAGGAGCAGTTCTTC. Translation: CASSRSSGEEQFF.

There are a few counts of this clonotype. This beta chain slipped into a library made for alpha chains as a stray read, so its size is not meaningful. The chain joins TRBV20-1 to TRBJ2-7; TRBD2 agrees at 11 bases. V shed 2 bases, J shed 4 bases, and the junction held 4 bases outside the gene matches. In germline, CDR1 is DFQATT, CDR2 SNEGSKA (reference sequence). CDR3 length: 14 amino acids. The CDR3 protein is CSARPGLAVYEQYF. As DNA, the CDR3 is TGCAGTGCTAGACCGGGACTAGCGGTTTACGAGCAGTACTTC.

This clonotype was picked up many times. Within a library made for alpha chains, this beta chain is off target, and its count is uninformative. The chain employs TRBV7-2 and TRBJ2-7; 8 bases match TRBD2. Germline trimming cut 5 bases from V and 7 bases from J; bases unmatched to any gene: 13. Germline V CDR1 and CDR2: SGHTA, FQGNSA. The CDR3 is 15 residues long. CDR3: CASSPAGLETSEQYF. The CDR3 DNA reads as TGTGCCAGCAGCCCCGCGGGACTAGAGACTAGTGAGCAGTACTTC. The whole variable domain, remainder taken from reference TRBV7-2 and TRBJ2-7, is GAGVSQSPSNKVTEKGKDVELRCDPISGHTALYWYRQSLGQGLEFLIYFQGNSAPDKSGLPSDRFSAERTGGSVSTLTIQRTQQEDSAVYLCASSPAGLETSEQYFGPGTRLTVT.

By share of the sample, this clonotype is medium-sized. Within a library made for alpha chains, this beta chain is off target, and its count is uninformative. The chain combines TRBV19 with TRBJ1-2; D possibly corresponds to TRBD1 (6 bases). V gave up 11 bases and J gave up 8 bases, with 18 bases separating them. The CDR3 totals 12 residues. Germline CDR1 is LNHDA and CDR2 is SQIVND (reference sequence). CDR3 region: CAPDRRLLGYTF. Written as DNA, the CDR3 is TGTGCCCCCGACAGGAGACTTCTCGGCTACACCTTC. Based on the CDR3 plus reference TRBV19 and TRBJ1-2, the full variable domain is DGGITQSPKYLFRKEGQNVTLSCEQNLNHDAMYWYRQDPGQGLRLIYYSQIVNDFQKGDIAEGYSVSREKKESFPLTVTSAQKNPTAFYLCAPDRRLLGYTFGSGTRLTVV.

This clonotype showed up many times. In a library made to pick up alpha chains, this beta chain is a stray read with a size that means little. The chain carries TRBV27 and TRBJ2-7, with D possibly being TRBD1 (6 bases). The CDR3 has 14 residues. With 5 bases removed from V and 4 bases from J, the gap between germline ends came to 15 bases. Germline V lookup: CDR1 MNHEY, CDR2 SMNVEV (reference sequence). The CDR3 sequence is CASSQLGGRYEQYF. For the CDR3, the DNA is TGTGCCAGCAGTCAACTAGGGGGTCGGTACGAGCAGTACTTC.

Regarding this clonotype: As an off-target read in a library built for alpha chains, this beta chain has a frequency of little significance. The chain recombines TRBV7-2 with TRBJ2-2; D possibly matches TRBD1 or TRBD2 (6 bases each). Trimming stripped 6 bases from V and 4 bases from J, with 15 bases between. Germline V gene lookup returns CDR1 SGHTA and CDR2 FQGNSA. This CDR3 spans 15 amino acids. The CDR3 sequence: CASSPAGHRTGELFF. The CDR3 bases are TGTGCCAGCAGTCCCGCGGGACACCGCACCGGGGAGCTGTTTTTT.

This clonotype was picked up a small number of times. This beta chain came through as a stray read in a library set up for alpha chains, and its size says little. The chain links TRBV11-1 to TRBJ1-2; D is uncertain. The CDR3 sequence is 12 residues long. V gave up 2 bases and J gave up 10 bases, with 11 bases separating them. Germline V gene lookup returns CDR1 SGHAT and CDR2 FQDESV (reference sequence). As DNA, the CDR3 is TGTGCCAGCAGCTTAAAGGACGGCACCTACACCTTC. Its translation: CASSLKDGTYTF.

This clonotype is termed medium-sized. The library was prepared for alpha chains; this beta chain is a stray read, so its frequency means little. The CDR3 spells CASSLSLSSYNEQFF. CDR3 nucleotides: TGTGCCAGCAGCCTCTCGCTGAGCTCCTACAATGAGCAGTTCTTC. The rearrangement joins TRBV6-1 to TRBJ2-1; D is unclear. The CDR3 is 15 amino acids. The germline V gene has CDR1 MNHNS and CDR2 SASEGT. Trimming pared 6 bases from V and 0 bases from J, leaving 12 bases between.

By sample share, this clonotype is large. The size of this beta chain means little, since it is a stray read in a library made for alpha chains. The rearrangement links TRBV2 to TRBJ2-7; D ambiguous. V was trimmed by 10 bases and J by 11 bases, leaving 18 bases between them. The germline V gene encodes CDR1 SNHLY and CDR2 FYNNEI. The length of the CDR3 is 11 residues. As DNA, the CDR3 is TGTGCCACCTCTATGGGGTCACTGGAGTACTTC. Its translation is CATSMGSLEYF.

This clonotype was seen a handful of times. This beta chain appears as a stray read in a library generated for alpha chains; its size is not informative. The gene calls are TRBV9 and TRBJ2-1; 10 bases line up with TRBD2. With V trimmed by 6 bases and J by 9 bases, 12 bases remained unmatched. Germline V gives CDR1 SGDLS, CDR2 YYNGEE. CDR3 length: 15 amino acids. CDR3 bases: TGTGCCAGCACCCAAGGGGCTAGCGGGAGTAGTGAGCAGTTCTTC. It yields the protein CASTQGASGSSEQFF.

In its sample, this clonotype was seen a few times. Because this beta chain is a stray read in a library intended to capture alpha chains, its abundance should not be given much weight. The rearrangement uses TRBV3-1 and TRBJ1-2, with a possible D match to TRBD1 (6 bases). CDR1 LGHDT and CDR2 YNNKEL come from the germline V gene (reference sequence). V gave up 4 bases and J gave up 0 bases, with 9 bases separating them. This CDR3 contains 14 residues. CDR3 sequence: CASSRGPSNYGYTF. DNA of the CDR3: TGTGCCAGCAGCCGGGGGCCCTCTAACTATGGCTACACCTTC.

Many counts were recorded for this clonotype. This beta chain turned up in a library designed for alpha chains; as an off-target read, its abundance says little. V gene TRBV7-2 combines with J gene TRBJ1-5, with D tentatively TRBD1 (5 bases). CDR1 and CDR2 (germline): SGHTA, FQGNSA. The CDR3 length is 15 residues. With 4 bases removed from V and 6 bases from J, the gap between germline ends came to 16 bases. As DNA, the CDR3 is TGTGCCAGCAGCTCCCACGGGGGTAACGGTCAGCCCCAGCATTTT. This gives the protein CASSSHGGNGQPQHF.

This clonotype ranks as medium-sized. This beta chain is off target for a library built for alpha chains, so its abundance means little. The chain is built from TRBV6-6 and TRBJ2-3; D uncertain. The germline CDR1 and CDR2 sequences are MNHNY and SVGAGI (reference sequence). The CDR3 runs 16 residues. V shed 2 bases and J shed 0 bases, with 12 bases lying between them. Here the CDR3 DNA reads TGTGCCAGCAGTTACGAGCACCACCTAAGCACAGATACGCAGTATTTT. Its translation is CASSYEHHLSTDTQYF.

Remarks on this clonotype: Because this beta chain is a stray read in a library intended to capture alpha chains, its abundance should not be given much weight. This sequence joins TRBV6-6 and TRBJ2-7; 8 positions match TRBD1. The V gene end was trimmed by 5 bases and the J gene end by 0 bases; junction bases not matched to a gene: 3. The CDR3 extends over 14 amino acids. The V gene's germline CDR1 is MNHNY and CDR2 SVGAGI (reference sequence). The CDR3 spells CASSGDRSSYEQYF. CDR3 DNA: TGTGCCAGCAGTGGGGACAGGAGCTCCTACGAGCAGTACTTC.

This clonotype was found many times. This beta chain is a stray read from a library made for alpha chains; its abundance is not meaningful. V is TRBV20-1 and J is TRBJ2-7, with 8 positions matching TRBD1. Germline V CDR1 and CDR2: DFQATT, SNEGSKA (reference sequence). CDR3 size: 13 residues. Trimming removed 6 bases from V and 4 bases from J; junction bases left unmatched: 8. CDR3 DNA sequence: TGCAGTGCGAGCCGGGACAGGACTTACGAGCAGTACTTC. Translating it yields CSASRDRTYEQYF.

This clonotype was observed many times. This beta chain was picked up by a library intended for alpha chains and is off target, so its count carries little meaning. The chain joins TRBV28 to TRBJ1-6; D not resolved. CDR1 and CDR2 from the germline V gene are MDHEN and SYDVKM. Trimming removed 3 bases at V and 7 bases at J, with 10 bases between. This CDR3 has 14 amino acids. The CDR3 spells CASSLIRVNSPLHF. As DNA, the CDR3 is TGTGCCAGCAGTTTGATTAGAGTAAATTCACCCCTCCACTTT.

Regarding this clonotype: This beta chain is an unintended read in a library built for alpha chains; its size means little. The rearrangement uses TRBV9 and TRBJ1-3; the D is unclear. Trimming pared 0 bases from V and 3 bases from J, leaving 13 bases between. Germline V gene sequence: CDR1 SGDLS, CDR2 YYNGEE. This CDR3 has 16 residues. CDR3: CASSVDSGWVGNTIYF. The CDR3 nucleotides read TGTGCCAGCAGCGTAGATAGCGGCTGGGTTGGAAACACCATATATTTT. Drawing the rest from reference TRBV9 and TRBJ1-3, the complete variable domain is DSGVTQTPKHLITATGQRVTLRCSPRSGDLSVYWYQQSLDQGLQFLIQYYNGEERAKGNILERFSAQQFPDLHSELNLSSLELGDSALYFCASSVDSGWVGNTIYFGEGSWLTVV.

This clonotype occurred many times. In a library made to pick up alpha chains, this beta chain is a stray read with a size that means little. The CDR3 coding sequence is TGTGCCATCAGTGGGCCATGGACTAGCGGAAGTGAGCAGTTCTTC. Its protein product is CAISGPWTSGSEQFF. The rearrangement joins TRBV10-3 to TRBJ2-1; 10 nucleotides align to TRBD2. The trim removed 4 bases at V and 9 bases at J, leaving 9 bases unmatched. This CDR3 is built from 15 residues. Germline V lookup: CDR1 ENHRY, CDR2 SYGVKD.

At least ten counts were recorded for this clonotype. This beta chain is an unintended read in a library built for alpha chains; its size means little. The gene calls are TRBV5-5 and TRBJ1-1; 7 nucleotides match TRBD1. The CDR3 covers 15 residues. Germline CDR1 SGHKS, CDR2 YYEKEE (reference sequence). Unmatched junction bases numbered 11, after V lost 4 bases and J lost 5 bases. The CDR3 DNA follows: TGTGCCAGCAGCCCCGCGCAGGGGGGGAGGACTGAAGCTTTCTTT. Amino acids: CASSPAQGGRTEAFF.